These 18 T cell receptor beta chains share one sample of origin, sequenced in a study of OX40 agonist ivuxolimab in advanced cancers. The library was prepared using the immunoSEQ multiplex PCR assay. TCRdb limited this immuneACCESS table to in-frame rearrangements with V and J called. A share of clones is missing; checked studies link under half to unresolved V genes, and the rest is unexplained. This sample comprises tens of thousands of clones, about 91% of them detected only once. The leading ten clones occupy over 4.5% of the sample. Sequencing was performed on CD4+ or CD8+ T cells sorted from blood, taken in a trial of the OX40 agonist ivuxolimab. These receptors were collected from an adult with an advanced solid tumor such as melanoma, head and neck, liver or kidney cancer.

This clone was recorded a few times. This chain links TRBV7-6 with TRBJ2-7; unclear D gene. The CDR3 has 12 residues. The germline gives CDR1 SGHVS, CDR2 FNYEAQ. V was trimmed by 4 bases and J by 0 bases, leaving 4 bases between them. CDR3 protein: CASSSSSYEQYF. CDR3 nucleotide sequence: TGTGCCAGCAGCTCTAGCTCCTACGAGCAGTACTTC.

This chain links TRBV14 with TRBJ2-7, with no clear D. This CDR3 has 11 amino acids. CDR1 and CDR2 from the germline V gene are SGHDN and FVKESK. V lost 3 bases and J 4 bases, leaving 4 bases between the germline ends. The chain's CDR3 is CASSQGYEQYF. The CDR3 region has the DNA TGTGCCAGCAGCCAGGGGTACGAGCAGTACTTC.

This CDR3 is CASSKAKVANTGELFF. The CDR3 coding sequence is TGTGCCAGCAGCAAAGCAAAGGTTGCGAACACCGGGGAGCTGTTTTTT. The chain carries TRBV21-1 and TRBJ2-2. TRBV21-1 is a known pseudogene. The CDR3 has 16 amino acids.

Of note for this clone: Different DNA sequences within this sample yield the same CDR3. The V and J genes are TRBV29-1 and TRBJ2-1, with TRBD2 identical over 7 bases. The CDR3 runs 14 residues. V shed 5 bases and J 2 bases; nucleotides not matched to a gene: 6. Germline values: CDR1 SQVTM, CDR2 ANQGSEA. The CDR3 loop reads CSVITSATYNEQFF. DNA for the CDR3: TGCAGCGTTATTACTAGCGCCACCTACAATGAGCAGTTCTTC.

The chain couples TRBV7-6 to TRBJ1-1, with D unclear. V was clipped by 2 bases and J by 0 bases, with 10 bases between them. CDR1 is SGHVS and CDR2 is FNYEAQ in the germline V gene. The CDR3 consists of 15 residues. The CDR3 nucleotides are TGTGCCAGCAGCTTATTTGGCAACTTGAACACTGAAGCTTTCTTT. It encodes CASSLFGNLNTEAFF.

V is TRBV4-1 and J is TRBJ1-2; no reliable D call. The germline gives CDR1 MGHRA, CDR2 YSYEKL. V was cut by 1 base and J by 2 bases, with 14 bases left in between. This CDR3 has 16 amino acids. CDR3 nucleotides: TGCGCCAGCAGCCAAGTGAGGGTAAGAGGCAACTATGGCTACACCTTC. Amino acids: CASSQVRVRGNYGYTF.

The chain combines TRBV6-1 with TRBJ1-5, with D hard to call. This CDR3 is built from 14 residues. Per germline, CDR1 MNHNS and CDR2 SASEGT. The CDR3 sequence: CAVPTLSGNQPQHF. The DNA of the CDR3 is TGTGCAGTACCGACACTTTCCGGCAATCAGCCCCAGCATTTT.

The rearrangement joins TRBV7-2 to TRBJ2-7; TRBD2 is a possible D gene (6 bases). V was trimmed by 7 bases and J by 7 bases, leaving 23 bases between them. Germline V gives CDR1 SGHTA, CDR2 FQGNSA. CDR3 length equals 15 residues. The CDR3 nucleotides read TGTGCCAGCACATCCGGGACTGGCAGGTTGTGGGAGCAGTACTTC. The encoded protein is CASTSGTGRLWEQYF.

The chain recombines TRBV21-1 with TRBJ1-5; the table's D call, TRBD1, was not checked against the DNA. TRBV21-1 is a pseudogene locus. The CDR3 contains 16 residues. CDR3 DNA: TGTGCCAGCAGCGACCGGGACAGGAGATCGAGTCAGCCCCAGCATTTT. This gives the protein CASSDRDRRSSQPQHF.

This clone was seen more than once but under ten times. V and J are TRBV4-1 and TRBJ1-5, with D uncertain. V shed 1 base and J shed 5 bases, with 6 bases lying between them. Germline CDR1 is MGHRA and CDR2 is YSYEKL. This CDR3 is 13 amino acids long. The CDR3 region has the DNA TGCGCCAGCAGCCAAGTCCTGGATCAGCCCCAGCATTTT. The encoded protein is CASSQVLDQPQHF.

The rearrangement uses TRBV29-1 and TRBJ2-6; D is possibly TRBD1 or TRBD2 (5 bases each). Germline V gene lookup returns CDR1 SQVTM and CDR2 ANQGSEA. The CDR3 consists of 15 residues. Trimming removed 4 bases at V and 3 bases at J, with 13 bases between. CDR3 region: CSVGGWGNGANVLTF. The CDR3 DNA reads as TGCAGCGTTGGAGGTTGGGGGAATGGGGCCAACGTCCTGACTTTC.

The CDR3 sequence is CASTVGSGNTIYF. CDR3 bases: TGTGCCAGCACGGTAGGGTCTGGAAACACCATATATTTT. The chain is built from TRBV6-5 and TRBJ1-3; D is unresolved. Between the trimmed V and J ends, which lost 7 bases and 1 base, there was a span of 8 bases. The CDR3 has 13 amino acids. The germline V gene encodes CDR1 MNHEY and CDR2 SVGAGI.

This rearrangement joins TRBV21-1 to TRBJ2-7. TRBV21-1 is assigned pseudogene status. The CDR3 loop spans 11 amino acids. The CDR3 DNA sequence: TGTGCCAGCTCGCTCCCCTACGAGCAGTACGTC. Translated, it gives CASSLPYEQYV.

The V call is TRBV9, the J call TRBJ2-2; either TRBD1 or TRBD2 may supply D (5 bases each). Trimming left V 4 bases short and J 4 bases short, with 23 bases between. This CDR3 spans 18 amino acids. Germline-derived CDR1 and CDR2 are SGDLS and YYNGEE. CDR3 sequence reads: CASSPSGGLGVTTGELFF. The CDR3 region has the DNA TGTGCCAGCAGCCCCAGCGGCGGTCTAGGGGTTACCACCGGGGAGCTGTTTTTT.

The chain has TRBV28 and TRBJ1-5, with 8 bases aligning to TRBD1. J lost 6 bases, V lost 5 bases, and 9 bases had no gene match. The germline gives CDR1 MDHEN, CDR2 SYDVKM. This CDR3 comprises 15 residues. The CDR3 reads CASSRQGIEAQPQHF. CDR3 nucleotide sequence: TGTGCCAGCAGTCGACAGGGGATCGAAGCTCAGCCCCAGCATTTT.

Here the CDR3 DNA reads TGTGCCAGCAGCGTGGGGACCGGGACAGCGTGGGTCCTGACTTTC. This codes for CASSVGTGTAWVLTF. The chain couples TRBV9 to TRBJ2-6, with TRBD1 matching over 7 bases. The junction had 12 bases not matched to a gene; V was cut back by 2 bases and J by 13 bases. The CDR3 has 15 amino acids. Germline V gene lookup returns CDR1 SGDLS and CDR2 YYNGEE. The full variable domain, with the rest looked up from reference TRBV9 and TRBJ2-6, is DSGVTQTPKHLITATGQRVTLRCSPRSGDLSVYWYQQSLDQGLQFLIQYYNGEERAKGNILERFSAQQFPDLHSELNLSSLELGDSALYFCASSVGTGTAWVLTFGAGSRLTVL.

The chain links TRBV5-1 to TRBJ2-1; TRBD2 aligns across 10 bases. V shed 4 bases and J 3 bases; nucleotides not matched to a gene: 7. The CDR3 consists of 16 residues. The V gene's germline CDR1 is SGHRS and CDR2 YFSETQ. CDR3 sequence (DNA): TGCGCCAGCAGCGAGCGGACTAGCGGTCTCTACAATGAGCAGTTCTTC. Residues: CASSERTSGLYNEQFF.

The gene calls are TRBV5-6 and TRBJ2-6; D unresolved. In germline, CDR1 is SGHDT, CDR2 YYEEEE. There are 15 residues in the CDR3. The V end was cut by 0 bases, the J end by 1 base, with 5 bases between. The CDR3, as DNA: TGTGCCAGCAGCTTGGGGTATTCTGGGGCCAACGTCCTGACTTTC. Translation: CASSLGYSGANVLTF.